The clone carrying this T cell receptor beta chain was seen only a few times. The antigen remains unidentified. TCRdb used MiXCR to reprocess the 5' RACE reads, holding one entry per CDR3 protein. The sample includes some 570,000 distinct CDR3 sequences, about a fifth of them seen just once. These data originate in a study of identical twins. Study-level results: Carriage of fewer insertions was seen in abundant cord blood beta clonotypes, whereas memory repertoires showed none. Out-of-frame alpha sequences shared by twins showed excess low generation probability.

Unmatched junction bases numbered 6, after V lost 6 bases and J lost 7 bases. Germline lookup yields CDR1 ENHRY and CDR2 SYGVKD. The CDR3 covers 13 residues. This sample was shared with a second study, whose subject was yellow fever vaccine responses in identical twins. That report adds: Convergence reportedly seemed to mark part of the twins' vaccine T cell response, with personalization marking the rest.

Sequenced material: CD4+ T cells sorted from blood. The receptor was isolated from a woman aged 18 to 35 in good health. This chain links TRBV10-3 with TRBJ2-1; 7 bases are a match to TRBD1. CDR3 DNA: TGTGCCATCAGCGACAGGGCAACAAATGAGCAGTTCTTC. This sequence encodes CAISDRATNEQFF.